One sample yielded the 26 T cell receptor beta chains listed below, sequenced in a study of OX40 agonist ivuxolimab in advanced cancers. Repertoires were generated with immunoSEQ multiplex PCR, while TCRdb's copy carries only in-frame clones and drops some. The repertoire holds approximately 96,000 clones, 90% seen once, with around 1.5% in the top ten. The starting material was CD4+ or CD8+ T cells sorted from blood, obtained in a trial of the OX40 agonist ivuxolimab. These receptors were obtained from an adult with an advanced solid tumor such as melanoma, head and neck, liver or kidney cancer.

This chain links TRBV30 with TRBJ2-7; 9 nucleotides match TRBD1. Trimming took 6 bases from V and 6 from J; bases not matched to a gene: 9. The CDR3 length is 13 residues. Germline CDR1 and CDR2: GTSNPN and SVGIG (reference sequence). CDR3 nucleotide sequence: TGTGCCTGCCACGGACAGGGGAATATCGAGCAGTACTTC. Protein sequence: CACHGQGNIEQYF.

CDR3 sequence reads: CASSHNYRGGTDTQYF. In DNA form, the CDR3 reads TGTGCCAGCAGCCATAACTACAGGGGCGGCACAGATACGCAGTATTTT. J is TRBJ2-3 and V is TRBV16; TRBD1 agrees at 7 bases. CDR1 is KGHSY, CDR2 FQNENV, per germline. Losses at the gene ends were 3 bases for V and 1 base for J; bases not matched to a gene: 7. The length of the CDR3 is 16 residues.

Turning to this clone: The sample contains more than one DNA sequence encoding this CDR3. The V call is TRBV7-3, the J call TRBJ2-2, with D maybe TRBD1 (7 bases). The CDR3 contains 14 residues. Deletions cut 5 bases from V and 7 bases from J, with 14 bases between. Per the germline V gene, CDR1 is SGHTA and CDR2 is FQGTGA. The CDR3 is CASSLQGRGGELFF. The CDR3, as DNA: TGTGCCAGCAGCCTACAGGGGCGGGGCGGGGAGCTGTTTTTT.

The V and J genes are TRBV7-2 and TRBJ1-2; TRBD1 matches at 7 bases. CDR3 length: 14 residues. CDR1 and CDR2 from the germline V gene are SGHTA and FQGNSA. Trimming at V came to 5 bases and at J to 8 bases, leaving 11 bases not matched to a gene. In nucleotides, the CDR3 is TGTGCCAGCAGCGTGCAGGGACAGCTCGGCGGCTACACCTTC. It is translated as CASSVQGQLGGYTF.

This clone appeared a single time. V and J are TRBV19 and TRBJ1-1; unclear D gene. The CDR3 runs 13 residues. Trimming left V 0 bases short and J 7 bases short, with 9 bases between. CDR1 is LNHDA, CDR2 SQIVND, per germline (reference sequence). The chain's CDR3 is CASSIDESVEAFF. CDR3 nucleotides: TGTGCCAGTAGTATAGATGAGTCCGTTGAAGCTTTCTTT.

The chain combines TRBV5-1 with TRBJ1-1; a weak D match, TRBD1 (5 bases). V gave up 4 bases and J gave up 1 base, with 14 bases separating them. Germline loops: CDR1 SGHRS, CDR2 YFSETQ. This CDR3 has 15 amino acids. The CDR3 protein is CASSPRWGSNTEAFF. The CDR3, as DNA: TGCGCCAGCAGCCCCCGATGGGGGTCGAACACTGAAGCTTTCTTT.

V gene TRBV5-4 combines with J gene TRBJ2-5, with D uncertain. The CDR3 length is 12 residues. CDR1 SGHNT and CDR2 YYREEE come from the germline V gene (reference sequence). V lost 3 bases, J lost 5 bases, and 8 bases lay in between. This CDR3 reads CASSSGWETQYF. CDR3 bases: TGTGCCAGCAGCTCGGGTTGGGAGACCCAGTACTTC.

The V gene is TRBV15, the J gene TRBJ2-3; D remains ambiguous. Germline V gene data show CDR1 as LNHNV and CDR2 as YYDKDF (reference sequence). This CDR3 has 14 residues. V was clipped by 3 bases and J by 8 bases, with 15 bases between them. CDR3: CATSSGLEAGTQYF. The CDR3 coding sequence is TGTGCCACCAGCAGTGGCCTTGAGGCTGGTACGCAGTATTTT. The full variable domain, completed using reference TRBV15 and TRBJ2-3, is DAMVIQNPRYQVTQFGKPVTLSCSQTLNHNVMYWYQQKSSQAPKLLFHYYDKDFNNEADTPDNFQSRRPNTSFCFLDIRSPGLGDTAMYLCATSSGLEAGTQYFGPGTRLTVL.

This clone was counted a single time. CDR3 protein: CASSQVYLAGGNEQFF. In nucleotides, the CDR3 is TGCGCCAGCAGCCAAGTGTACCTAGCGGGGGGAAATGAGCAGTTCTTC. The rearrangement joins TRBV4-3 to TRBJ2-1, with TRBD2 matching over 11 bases. CDR3 length: 16 residues. J gave up 7 bases and V 1 base, and 6 bases lay outside the gene matches. Germline V CDR1 and CDR2: LGHNA, YSLEER.

This chain joins TRBV27 and TRBJ1-5; D gene unclear. Germline V gives CDR1 MNHEY, CDR2 SMNVEV (reference sequence). The CDR3 runs 16 residues. Deletions cut 5 bases from V and 9 bases from J, with 23 bases between. In DNA form, the CDR3 reads TGTGCCAGCAGTCTTACACAATCGTCGGGGTCTGGGCCCCAGCATTTT. The encoded protein is CASSLTQSSGSGPQHF.

J is TRBJ2-3 and V is TRBV6-1; TRBD1 matches 8 bases. V shed 1 base and J 3 bases; nucleotides not matched to a gene: 6. CDR1 MNHNS and CDR2 SASEGT come from the germline V gene. The length of the CDR3 is 16 residues. CDR3 in DNA: TGTGCCAGCAGTGAAGGGACAGGGCCGGGGACAGATACGCAGTATTTT. It codes for CASSEGTGPGTDTQYF.

The chain couples TRBV2 to TRBJ2-1; D is unresolved. CDR3 length equals 13 residues. CDR1 is SNHLY, CDR2 FYNNEI, per germline. Trimming took off 8 bases at V and 2 bases at J, with 10 bases between the two ends. The CDR3 nucleotides read TGTGCCAGCTCTGCCGGAACCTACAATGAGCAGTTCTTC. Protein sequence: CASSAGTYNEQFF.

This chain links TRBV4-3 with TRBJ2-1, with a tentative D call TRBD2 (5 bases). The CDR3 length is 16 residues. Germline V CDR1 and CDR2: LGHNA, YSLEER. The V end lost 4 bases, the J end lost 4 bases, and 17 bases lay between the germline ends. The CDR3 DNA is TGCGCCAGCAGCCGGATCCTAGCCGGAGCTTACAATGAGCAGTTCTTC. Its translation is CASSRILAGAYNEQFF.

The gene calls are TRBV19 and TRBJ2-5, with TRBD1 matching 8 bases. V lost 1 base, J lost 4 bases, and 8 bases stayed unmatched. This CDR3 spans 16 amino acids. Germline CDR1 is LNHDA and CDR2 is SQIVND (reference sequence). The CDR3 DNA reads as TGTGCCAGTAGTATAGTATACGGACAGGGCCGAGAGACCCAGTACTTC. Its protein product is CASSIVYGQGRETQYF.

V is TRBV11-3 and J is TRBJ1-2, with 7 nucleotides matching TRBD1. The CDR3 runs to 13 residues. V dropped 2 bases and J dropped 8; count of bases not matched to a gene: 5. Germline loops: CDR1 SGHNT, CDR2 YENEEA. CDR3 amino acids: CASSLQGEGGYTF. The CDR3 region has the DNA TGTGCCAGCAGCTTACAGGGGGAAGGGGGCTACACCTTC.

The chain carries TRBV9 and TRBJ2-1; TRBD2 aligns across 12 bases. V shed 4 bases, J shed 10 bases, and the junction held 12 bases outside the gene matches. This CDR3 has 16 residues. CDR1 is SGDLS and CDR2 is YYNGEE in the germline V gene. The DNA of the CDR3 is TGTGCCAGCAGCCCTCAACCGGGACTAGCGGGCTCGGAGCAGTTCTTC. Residues: CASSPQPGLAGSEQFF.

This clone showed up just a few times. The chain links TRBV30 to TRBJ1-5, with 12 bases aligning to TRBD1. The germline gives CDR1 GTSNPN, CDR2 SVGIG (reference sequence). With V trimmed by 2 bases and J by 2 bases, 7 bases remained unmatched. This CDR3 has 17 residues. CDR3 protein: CAWSRDRGQIGNQPQHF. CDR3 sequence (DNA): TGTGCCTGGAGTAGGGACAGGGGGCAGATTGGCAATCAGCCCCAGCATTTT.

There are a few counts of this clone. This chain connects TRBV6-5 to TRBJ2-5; the match to TRBD1 covers 7 bases. The CDR3 runs 11 residues. V lost 6 bases and J lost 5; bases outside the gene matches: 0. Germline CDR1 MNHEY, CDR2 SVGAGI. The CDR3 coding sequence is TGTGCCAGCAGGACAGGGGAGACCCAGTACTTC. It yields the protein CASRTGETQYF.

The rearrangement links TRBV11-2 to TRBJ2-3; D might be TRBD1 (5 bases). This CDR3 is built from 14 residues. Germline V gives CDR1 SGHAT, CDR2 FQNNGV. The V and J ends lost 1 base and 0 bases respectively, with 5 bases between them. For the CDR3, the DNA is TGTGCCAGCAGCTTAGCAGGGAGCACAGATACGCAGTATTTT. Translating gives CASSLAGSTDTQYF.

This clone was picked up a small number of times. The chain has TRBV10-3 and TRBJ2-7, with D unclear. Trimming cost V 3 bases and J 4 bases, with 7 bases left between them. The germline gives CDR1 ENHRY, CDR2 SYGVKD. The CDR3 runs to 12 residues. CDR3 DNA: TGTGCCATCAGTGATGGGGATTACGAGCAGTACTTC. The encoded protein is CAISDGDYEQYF.

This chain connects TRBV4-2 to TRBJ2-7; 12 positions agree with TRBD1. Germline V gene sequence: CDR1 LGHNA, CDR2 YNFKEQ. Trimming cost V 0 bases and J 2 bases; bases outside gene matches: 11. The CDR3 is 19 residues long. The CDR3 spells CASSQDLGTGGSTTYEQYF. CDR3 DNA sequence: TGTGCCAGCAGCCAAGATCTGGGGACAGGGGGCTCTACAACCTACGAGCAGTACTTC.

In its sample, this clone was seen once. The V call is TRBV11-3, the J call TRBJ2-1; 11 bases match TRBD1. CDR1 is SGHNT, CDR2 YENEEA, per germline. V lost 3 bases to trimming and J lost 2 bases; unmatched junction nucleotides: 0. This CDR3 region has 15 residues. The CDR3 sequence: CASSLDRGPYNEQFF. The CDR3 DNA follows: TGTGCCAGCAGCTTGGACAGGGGGCCCTACAATGAGCAGTTCTTC.

The rearrangement joins TRBV5-1 to TRBJ1-1, with 7 bases fitting TRBD1. This CDR3 contains 14 residues. CDR1 is SGHRS, CDR2 YFSETQ, per germline. V gave up 4 bases and J gave up 4 bases; unmatched junction bases: 7. As DNA, the CDR3 is TGCGCCAGCAGCGATGACAGGGTAATCACTGAAGCTTTCTTT. Protein: CASSDDRVITEAFF.

J is TRBJ2-5 and V is TRBV25-1, with D uncertain. This CDR3 contains 13 residues. V was shortened by 5 bases and J by 5 bases, with 12 bases between the two germline ends. Germline V gives CDR1 MGHDK, CDR2 SYGVNS. CDR3 protein: CASSFPGRETQYF. CDR3 nucleotides: TGTGCCAGCAGTTTCCCTGGTCGGGAGACCCAGTACTTC.

The J gene is TRBJ2-3, the V gene TRBV5-5, with D perhaps given as TRBD1 or TRBD2 (5 bases each). Germline CDR1 is SGHKS and CDR2 is YYEKEE (reference sequence). CDR3 length equals 16 residues. V was shortened by 4 bases and J by 2 bases, with 17 bases between the two germline ends. CDR3 in DNA: TGTGCCAGCAGCCCTACGGGACCACCTAACACAGATACGCAGTATTTT. This encodes CASSPTGPPNTDTQYF.

CDR3 sequence (DNA): TGCGCCAGCAGCCAAGAAAACAATCAGCCCCAGCATTTT. It yields the protein CASSQENNQPQHF. The J gene is TRBJ1-5, the V gene TRBV4-1; D is undetermined. From germline, CDR1 is MGHRA and CDR2 YSYEKL. V dropped 0 bases and J dropped 3 bases, with 3 bases sitting between them. The CDR3 has 13 residues.